The 30 T cell receptor beta chains given below trace back to one sample, sequenced in a study of T cells in localized non-small cell lung cancer. TCRdb keeps only in-frame clones here, not all; method: immunoSEQ multiplex PCR. Of more than 20,000 clones in the sample, about 90% are singletons; the top ten hold approximately 30%. The sequencing here drew on peripheral blood, taken before any cancer treatment. Receptor source: a male donor aged 60 or older with stage I squamous cell lung carcinoma.

The chain has TRBV6-5 and TRBJ2-2; tentatively, D is TRBD2 (6 bases). Per the germline V gene, CDR1 is MNHEY and CDR2 is SVGAGI. The length of the CDR3 is 15 residues. V lost 5 bases, J lost 4 bases, and 14 bases lay in between. Written as DNA, the CDR3 is TGTGCCAGCAGTATCAGGAGGGAGTTCACCGGGGAGCTGTTTTTT. Encoded protein: CASSIRREFTGELFF.

This clone was counted only a few times. This rearrangement joins TRBV7-9 to TRBJ1-6, with D uncertain. The CDR3 totals 14 residues. Between the trimmed V and J ends, which lost 1 base and 4 bases, there was a span of 5 bases. Germline assignment: CDR1 SEHNR and CDR2 FQNEAQ (reference sequence). CDR3 nucleotide sequence: TGTGCCAGCAGCTTAGGGGGATATAATTCACCCCTCCACTTT. Its translation is CASSLGGYNSPLHF.

This clone has just a few counts. CDR3 protein: CASSSGLAGVWQYF. CDR3 DNA: TGTGCCAGCAGCTCTGGACTAGCGGGAGTCTGGCAGTACTTC. The V call is TRBV7-2, the J call TRBJ2-7, with 13 bases fitting TRBD2. The CDR3 is 14 amino acids. The germline V gene has CDR1 SGHTA and CDR2 FQGNSA. The J segment lost 9 bases and the V segment lost 4 bases, leaving 6 bases of the junction unmatched.

The genes are TRBV4-3 and TRBJ2-7, with D tentatively TRBD1 (6 bases). Trimming removed 3 bases at V and 5 bases at J, with 14 bases between. CDR1 LGHNA and CDR2 YSLEER come from the germline V gene. The CDR3 extends over 14 amino acids. This chain's CDR3 is CASSQQPGADEQYF. CDR3 sequence (DNA): TGCGCCAGCAGCCAGCAACCAGGGGCAGACGAGCAGTACTTC.

The CDR3 region has the DNA TGTGCCAGCCGAGGCACAATACAGGGGAACAAAAACATTCAGTACTTC. It encodes CASRGTIQGNKNIQYF. The V gene is TRBV2, the J gene TRBJ2-4; 7 bases are a match to TRBD1. Germline lookup yields CDR1 SNHLY and CDR2 FYNNEI. V lost 8 bases to trimming and J lost 3 bases; unmatched junction nucleotides: 13. The CDR3 extends over 16 amino acids.

V gene TRBV25-1 combines with J gene TRBJ2-7, with 8 nucleotides matching TRBD1. CDR3 length: 13 residues. The germline V gene has CDR1 MGHDK and CDR2 SYGVNS. Germline trimming cut 6 bases from V and 3 bases from J; bases unmatched to any gene: 4. CDR3 protein: CASRRDRLYEQYF. CDR3 nucleotides: TGTGCCAGCAGGAGGGACAGGCTCTACGAGCAGTACTTC.

The J gene is TRBJ1-5, the V gene TRBV18; perhaps TRBD1 as D (5 bases). The V gene's germline CDR1 is KGHSH and CDR2 LQKENI. V shed 6 bases and J shed 4 bases, with 13 bases lying between them. The CDR3 consists of 14 residues. Here the CDR3 reads CASSPGGGNQPQHF. CDR3 DNA sequence: TGTGCCAGCTCCCCCGGGGGGGGGAATCAGCCCCAGCATTTT.

The chain carries TRBV4-3 and TRBJ2-1; D not resolved. CDR1 and CDR2 (germline): LGHNA, YSLEER. This CDR3 is 16 amino acids long. Trimming took off 0 bases at V and 4 bases at J, with 13 bases between the two ends. The CDR3 loop reads CASSQDLGFRYNEQFF. CDR3 nucleotide sequence: TGCGCCAGCAGCCAAGATCTGGGTTTTAGGTACAATGAGCAGTTCTTC.

This chain connects TRBV5-1 to TRBJ1-1; D unresolved. This CDR3 has 13 amino acids. Trimming removed 2 bases from V and 6 bases from J, with 11 bases in between. Germline V gene data show CDR1 as SGHRS and CDR2 as YFSETQ. CDR3 nucleotide sequence: TGCGCCAGCAGCTTAGAGGTTCAGGCTGAAGCTTTCTTT. It codes for CASSLEVQAEAFF.

This clone was seen only once. The V and J genes are TRBV29-1 and TRBJ1-1; 8 bases are shared with TRBD1. The CDR3 runs to 15 residues. The V and J ends lost 3 bases and 1 base, in that order; junction bases with no gene match: 7. Germline assignment: CDR1 SQVTM and CDR2 ANQGSEA. CDR3 DNA: TGCAGCGTTGATAGGACAGGGCTTGGGAACACTGAAGCTTTCTTT. As protein: CSVDRTGLGNTEAFF.

V gene TRBV6-1 combines with J gene TRBJ1-1; no clear D. This CDR3 is 12 amino acids long. V lost 4 bases to trimming and J lost 8 bases, with 11 bases between them. Germline CDR1 MNHNS, CDR2 SASEGT. The CDR3 sequence is CASSGYMAEAFF. The CDR3 coding sequence is TGTGCCAGCAGTGGGTATATGGCCGAAGCTTTCTTT.

This chain connects TRBV30 to TRBJ1-1; no definite D call. Looked up from germline, CDR1 is GTSNPN and CDR2 is SVGIG (reference sequence). The CDR3 spans 11 residues. Trimming removed 3 bases from V and 3 bases from J, with 5 bases in between. This CDR3 reads CAWRRDTEAFF. DNA of the CDR3: TGTGCCTGGAGGAGGGACACTGAAGCTTTCTTT.

The sample holds a few counts of this clone. The V call is TRBV2, the J call TRBJ2-7, with D possibly being TRBD1 (6 bases). This CDR3 has 16 residues. Germline V gene lookup returns CDR1 SNHLY and CDR2 FYNNEI. V was trimmed by 6 bases and J by 5 bases, leaving 23 bases between them. The CDR3 region is CASSGITGPRSNEQYF. The CDR3, as DNA: TGTGCCAGCAGCGGAATTACAGGGCCCCGGTCGAACGAGCAGTACTTC. The full variable domain, completed using reference TRBV2 and TRBJ2-7, is EPEVTQTPSHQVTQMGQEVILRCVPISNHLYFYWYRQILGQKVEFLVSFYNNEISEKSEIFDDQFSVERPDGSNFTLKIRSTKLEDSAMYFCASSGITGPRSNEQYFGPGTRLTVT.

The chain is built from TRBV14 and TRBJ1-5, with D possibly being TRBD1 (5 bases). The CDR3 spans 18 residues. V was pared by 0 bases and J by 0 bases, with 15 bases between. The germline V gene encodes CDR1 SGHDN and CDR2 FVKESK. CDR3 protein: CASSQEGVKGYSNQPQHF. The CDR3, as DNA: TGTGCCAGCAGCCAAGAAGGGGTTAAGGGGTATAGCAATCAGCCCCAGCATTTT.

The J gene is TRBJ1-3, the V gene TRBV10-2, with D unclear. V lost 6 bases to trimming and J lost 6 bases, with 12 bases between them. From germline, CDR1 is WSHSY and CDR2 SAAADI. This CDR3 has 13 amino acids. The CDR3 nucleotides are TGCGCCAGCAGCGACGGATGGGCAAACACCATATATTTT. Amino acids: CASSDGWANTIYF.

The chain couples TRBV5-3 to TRBJ2-1, with TRBD2 identical over 8 bases. TRBV5-3 is an open reading frame, and its role is uncertain. The CDR3 has 15 residues. V shed 8 bases, J shed 1 base, and the junction held 8 bases outside the gene matches. The CDR3 DNA is TGTGCCAGCAGCCCTAAGCGGGAGTCCTACAATGAGCAGTTCTTC. Protein: CASSPKRESYNEQFF.

The chain couples TRBV5-6 to TRBJ1-6; the D is unclear. This CDR3 has 14 amino acids. V lost 1 base to trimming and J lost 5 bases, with 7 bases between them. The germline V gene has CDR1 SGHDT and CDR2 YYEEEE. CDR3 residues: CASSLKLHNSPLHF. CDR3 sequence (DNA): TGTGCCAGCAGCTTGAAGCTGCATAATTCACCCCTCCACTTT.

This sequence joins TRBV5-5 and TRBJ1-4; D is perhaps TRBD1 (5 bases). Germline V lookup: CDR1 SGHKS, CDR2 YYEKEE (reference sequence). V lost 4 bases, J lost 0 bases, and 19 bases lay in between. The CDR3 is made up of 18 amino acids. The CDR3 loop reads CASSPSGTPRATNEKLFF. The CDR3 DNA is TGTGCCAGCAGCCCATCCGGGACCCCAAGGGCAACTAATGAAAAACTGTTTTTT.

The V call is TRBV7-3, the J call TRBJ2-1, with TRBD2 identical over 8 bases. V lost 5 bases to trimming and J lost 3 bases; unmatched junction nucleotides: 12. The CDR3 spans 17 residues. In germline, CDR1 is SGHTA, CDR2 FQGTGA. CDR3 sequence (DNA): TGTGCCAGCAGCCCAAATGGGCCAGCGGGGGTCTACAATGAGCAGTTCTTC. Translated: CASSPNGPAGVYNEQFF.

The gene calls are TRBV11-2 and TRBJ2-3, with D unresolved. CDR3 size: 15 residues. Germline V gene lookup returns CDR1 SGHAT and CDR2 FQNNGV. Trimming removed 2 bases from V and 0 bases from J, with 9 bases in between. As DNA, the CDR3 is TGTGCCAGCAGCTTATTGCTTGGAAGCACAGATACGCAGTATTTT. This codes for CASSLLLGSTDTQYF.

The chain carries TRBV10-2 and TRBJ1-5, with TRBD1 identical over 9 bases. Germline V gives CDR1 WSHSY, CDR2 SAAADI. Trimming took 6 bases from V and 4 from J; bases not matched to a gene: 1. This CDR3 spans 13 amino acids. In DNA, the CDR3 is TGCGCCAGCAGGGGGACAGGGAATCAGCCCCAGCATTTT. This translates into CASRGTGNQPQHF.

The chain recombines TRBV6-1 with TRBJ1-2; TRBD1 matches at 7 bases. From germline, CDR1 is MNHNS and CDR2 SASEGT. Germline trimming cut 7 bases from V and 3 bases from J; bases unmatched to any gene: 11. The CDR3 contains 15 residues. CDR3 region: CASTFPRDSDYGYTF. In nucleotides, the CDR3 is TGTGCCAGCACCTTCCCCCGGGACAGTGACTATGGCTACACCTTC.

The chain carries TRBV9 and TRBJ2-2, with 8 bases fitting TRBD2. V was clipped by 5 bases and J by 0 bases; unmatched bases: 0. CDR3 length equals 14 residues. Germline CDR1 SGDLS, CDR2 YYNGEE. The CDR3 DNA reads TGTGCCAGCAGTAGCGGGACGAACACCGGGGAGCTGTTTTTT. It yields the protein CASSSGTNTGELFF. The variable domain in full, completed from reference TRBV9 and TRBJ2-2, reads DSGVTQTPKHLITATGQRVTLRCSPRSGDLSVYWYQQSLDQGLQFLIQYYNGEERAKGNILERFSAQQFPDLHSELNLSSLELGDSALYFCASSSGTNTGELFFGEGSRLTVL.

There are a few counts of this clone. This CDR3 is CASSRDNMNTEAFF. The CDR3 DNA reads TGTGCCAGCAGCCGGGACAACATGAACACTGAAGCTTTCTTT. This sequence joins TRBV7-9 and TRBJ1-1, with D possibly being TRBD1 (6 bases). V lost 5 bases and J 0 bases, leaving 10 bases between the germline ends. Germline CDR1 reads SEHNR; CDR2 reads FQNEAQ (reference sequence). This CDR3 spans 14 amino acids.

Regarding this clone: This CDR3 is also generated by other DNA sequences in the sample. The rearrangement links TRBV27 to TRBJ1-5; 9 nucleotides align to TRBD1. CDR1 and CDR2 from the germline V gene are MNHEY and SMNVEV (reference sequence). V shed 5 bases and J 7 bases; nucleotides not matched to a gene: 9. The CDR3 totals 15 residues. The DNA of the CDR3 is TGTGCCAGCAGTCGGGGAACAGGGGGCTGGCAGCCCCAGCATTTT. Protein product: CASSRGTGGWQPQHF.

The chain employs TRBV6-6 and TRBJ2-1, with no clear D. V was trimmed by 3 bases and J by 8 bases, leaving 11 bases between them. Germline V gives CDR1 MNHNY, CDR2 SVGAGI (reference sequence). The CDR3 has 13 residues. CDR3 protein: CASSYGAIDEQFF. In DNA form, the CDR3 reads TGTGCCAGCAGTTATGGAGCCATCGATGAGCAGTTCTTC.

J is TRBJ1-5 and V is TRBV7-9; D is undetermined. The CDR3 runs to 14 residues. Germline assignment: CDR1 SEHNR and CDR2 FQNEAQ (reference sequence). With 1 base removed from V and 5 bases from J, the gap between germline ends came to 9 bases. The CDR3 is CASSLGALDQPQHF. CDR3 DNA sequence: TGTGCCAGCAGCTTAGGAGCCCTGGATCAGCCCCAGCATTTT. The variable domain in full, completed from reference TRBV7-9 and TRBJ1-5, reads DTGVSQNPRHKITKRGQNVTFRCDPISEHNRLYWYRQTLGQGPEFLTYFQNEAQLEKSRLLSDRFSAERPKGSFSTLEIQRTEQGDSAMYLCASSLGALDQPQHFGDGTRLSIL.

This rearrangement joins TRBV15 to TRBJ2-2; 13 positions agree with TRBD2. V shed 5 bases, J shed 6 bases, and the junction held 15 bases outside the gene matches. This CDR3 comprises 19 residues. The germline gives CDR1 LNHNV, CDR2 YYDKDF (reference sequence). This CDR3 is CATSPQGQGGLAGAGELFF. In DNA, the CDR3 is TGTGCCACCAGCCCCCAGGGTCAGGGCGGACTAGCGGGAGCCGGGGAGCTGTTTTTT.

V usage is TRBV2 and J usage is TRBJ1-4; TRBD1 aligns across 8 bases. CDR3 length equals 15 residues. J gave up 1 base and V 11 bases, and 9 bases lay outside the gene matches. Germline V CDR1 and CDR2: SNHLY, FYNNEI. The CDR3 bases are TGTGCCTGTTACAGGGGGGGAAGAACTAATGAAAAACTGTTTTTT. Translation gives CACYRGGRTNEKLFF.

V and J are TRBV11-2 and TRBJ2-2; maybe TRBD2 (5 bases). Germline CDR1 reads SGHAT; CDR2 reads FQNNGV. V dropped 4 bases and J dropped 3 bases, with 6 bases sitting between them. The CDR3 loop spans 13 amino acids. CDR3 sequence: CASSSGYTGELFF. The CDR3 DNA reads as TGTGCCAGCAGCTCGGGATACACCGGGGAGCTGTTTTTT.